The 26 T cell receptor beta chains presented below share a single source sample, sequenced in a study of cytomegalovirus exposure and HLA in healthy donors. Sequencing used immunoSEQ multiplex PCR; TCRdb keeps in-frame clones, though not all of them. This table holds over 110,000 clones, 85% to 90% found once. Sequencing was done on a sample of PBMCs. The receptors derive from a man aged 18 to 29 in good health and CMV-seropositive.

This clone was counted a single time. This chain connects TRBV13 to TRBJ2-1; 8 positions agree with TRBD2. The CDR3 spans 16 residues. V lost 4 bases to trimming and J lost 8 bases; unmatched junction nucleotides: 13. Germline CDR1 and CDR2: PRHDT and FYEKMQ (reference sequence). The chain's CDR3 is CASSSQDSGVKDEQFF. For the CDR3, the DNA is TGTGCCAGCAGCTCCCAGGATAGCGGGGTTAAGGATGAGCAGTTCTTC.

J is TRBJ2-7 and V is TRBV6-6; a weak D match, TRBD1 (6 bases). Germline assignment: CDR1 MNHNY and CDR2 SVGAGI (reference sequence). CDR3 length equals 13 residues. Trimming took 4 bases from V and 5 from J, leaving 12 bases between them. The CDR3 DNA reads as TGTGCCAGCAGTTCCGACAGGTGGAACGAGCAGTACTTC. As protein: CASSSDRWNEQYF.

The rearrangement uses TRBV5-4 and TRBJ2-3; 8 bases line up with TRBD1. The germline gives CDR1 SGHNT, CDR2 YYREEE (reference sequence). The CDR3 totals 15 residues. The V and J ends lost 4 bases and 2 bases, in that order; junction bases with no gene match: 6. The CDR3 DNA reads as TGTGCCAGCAGCCCGAGGACAGGGTCCACAGATACGCAGTATTTT. It translates to CASSPRTGSTDTQYF.

CDR3 DNA sequence: TGCGCCAGTGGGATCTACCCGGGGGACAATGAGCAGTTCTTC. Amino acid sequence: CASGIYPGDNEQFF. This rearrangement joins TRBV5-1 to TRBJ2-1; D might be TRBD2 (6 bases). In germline, CDR1 is SGHRS, CDR2 YFSETQ. This CDR3 spans 14 amino acids. V was clipped by 8 bases and J by 5 bases, with 17 bases between them.

The genes are TRBV29-1 and TRBJ1-4; TRBD1 matches at 10 bases. The CDR3 loop spans 16 amino acids. V shed 4 bases, J shed 0 bases, and the junction held 5 bases outside the gene matches. Germline values: CDR1 SQVTM, CDR2 ANQGSEA. CDR3 coding DNA: TGCAGCGTTGTGGGACAGGGGTCCGCAACTAATGAAAAACTGTTTTTT. Its translation is CSVVGQGSATNEKLFF.

The chain has TRBV7-8 and TRBJ1-5; D is perhaps TRBD1 (6 bases). This CDR3 spans 18 amino acids. Trimming cost V 5 bases and J 1 base, with 21 bases left between them. Germline V gives CDR1 SGHVS, CDR2 FQNEAQ. This CDR3 reads CASSPNRVPMGSNQPQHF. The CDR3 region has the DNA TGTGCCAGCAGCCCAAACAGGGTTCCTATGGGAAGCAATCAGCCCCAGCATTTT. The full variable domain, with the rest looked up from reference TRBV7-8 and TRBJ1-5, is GAGVSQSPRYKVAKRGQDVALRCDPISGHVSLFWYQQALGQGPEFLTYFQNEAQLDKSGLPSDRFFAERPEGSVSTLKIQRTQQEDSAVYLCASSPNRVPMGSNQPQHFGDGTRLSIL.

The chain links TRBV2 to TRBJ2-7; 8 bases fit TRBD1. The CDR3 sequence is 16 residues long. Germline lookup yields CDR1 SNHLY and CDR2 FYNNEI. The V segment lost 6 bases and the J segment 5 bases; nucleotides outside the gene matches: 15. The CDR3 loop reads CASSPGTGGMRDEQYF. In DNA form, the CDR3 reads TGTGCCAGCAGCCCCGGGACAGGTGGGATGAGGGACGAGCAGTACTTC.

The genes are TRBV7-2 and TRBJ2-1; 10 bases align to TRBD2. The CDR3 covers 16 residues. Trimming cost V 0 bases and J 7 bases; bases outside gene matches: 6. Germline V gives CDR1 SGHTA, CDR2 FQGNSA. The CDR3 region is CASSLASGGAMNEQFF. The CDR3 nucleotides read TGTGCCAGCAGCTTAGCCAGCGGGGGGGCCATGAATGAGCAGTTCTTC.

V is TRBV5-1 and J is TRBJ2-1; 13 bases agree with TRBD2. CDR1 SGHRS and CDR2 YFSETQ come from the germline V gene. This CDR3 region has 15 residues. Losses at the gene ends were 4 bases for V and 7 bases for J; bases not matched to a gene: 5. The CDR3 loop reads CASSITSGRENEQFF. CDR3 nucleotides: TGCGCCAGCAGCATTACTAGCGGGAGGGAGAATGAGCAGTTCTTC.

This clone was found once. The CDR3, as DNA: TGTGCCAGCAGCCCGGGACACAGCTACGAGCAGTACTTC. Translating it yields CASSPGHSYEQYF. The V call is TRBV14, the J call TRBJ2-7, with TRBD1 as a possible D gene (6 bases). From germline, CDR1 is SGHDN and CDR2 FVKESK. The V end was cut by 4 bases, the J end by 3 bases, with 10 bases between. The CDR3 is made up of 13 amino acids.

This chain links TRBV29-1 with TRBJ2-7; TRBD2 matches at 7 bases. With 5 bases clipped from V and 4 bases from J, the junction kept 8 bases outside the gene matches. Germline CDR1 and CDR2: SQVTM and ANQGSEA. The CDR3 is made up of 13 amino acids. CDR3 protein: CSVRAPAGYEQYF. CDR3 DNA sequence: TGCAGCGTTCGGGCTCCAGCGGGATACGAGCAGTACTTC.

This chain links TRBV5-4 with TRBJ2-3; no clear D. Trimming stripped 0 bases from V and 5 bases from J, with 4 bases between. The CDR3 has 12 amino acids. CDR1 and CDR2 from the germline V gene are SGHNT and YYREEE (reference sequence). CDR3 loop: CASSLAGDTQYF. CDR3 nucleotide sequence: TGTGCCAGCAGCTTGGCCGGAGATACGCAGTATTTT.

The chain couples TRBV7-9 to TRBJ1-6; 9 nucleotides line up with TRBD1. Germline V gene data show CDR1 as SEHNR and CDR2 as FQNEAQ (reference sequence). This CDR3 is built from 17 residues. With 3 bases clipped from V and 1 base from J, the junction kept 4 bases outside the gene matches. CDR3 sequence (DNA): TGTGCCAGCAGCTTTAGCGGGACAGGGTCCTATAATTCACCCCTCCACTTT. Protein product: CASSFSGTGSYNSPLHF.

This clone was detected only once. The chain recombines TRBV5-6 with TRBJ2-1; D perhaps matches TRBD2 (6 bases). V lost 3 bases to trimming and J lost 7 bases, with 14 bases between them. CDR3 size: 14 residues. Per germline, CDR1 SGHDT and CDR2 YYEEEE. CDR3 nucleotides: TGTGCCAGCAGCTCCGGTACTAGCATAAATGAGCAGTTCTTC. The encoded protein is CASSSGTSINEQFF.

This chain uses TRBV11-1 with TRBJ1-4; maybe TRBD1 (6 bases). Per the germline V gene, CDR1 is SGHAT and CDR2 is FQDESV (reference sequence). Trimming took 5 bases from V and 5 from J, leaving 12 bases between them. CDR3 size: 14 residues. The CDR3 sequence: CASSTGHQNEKLFF. The CDR3, as DNA: TGTGCCAGCAGCACGGGACACCAGAATGAAAAACTGTTTTTT. Complete variable domain (other parts from reference TRBV11-1 and TRBJ1-4): EAEVAQSPRYKITEKSQAVAFWCDPISGHATLYWYRQILGQGPELLVQFQDESVVDDSQLPKDRFSAERLKGVDSTLKIQPAELGDSAMYLCASSTGHQNEKLFFGSGTQLSVL.

This clone was picked up a small number of times. The chain couples TRBV11-3 to TRBJ1-1; D may be TRBD1 (6 bases). CDR1 and CDR2 (germline): SGHNT, YENEEA. Trimming took 0 bases from V and 10 from J, leaving 15 bases between them. This CDR3 has 14 amino acids. CDR3 loop: CASSLEDSQVGAFF. The CDR3 DNA reads as TGTGCCAGCAGCTTAGAGGACAGCCAGGTTGGAGCTTTCTTT.

This rearrangement joins TRBV6-5 to TRBJ1-5; D call uncertain. The CDR3 spans 14 residues. Trimming left V 5 bases short and J 2 bases short, with 10 bases between. Germline CDR1 is MNHEY and CDR2 is SVGAGI. CDR3 amino acids: CASSRRAGNQPQHF. In nucleotides, the CDR3 is TGTGCCAGCAGTAGGAGAGCGGGCAATCAGCCCCAGCATTTT.

This clone was seen just once. The chain carries TRBV18 and TRBJ1-1, with no clear D. V shed 1 base and J shed 0 bases, with 12 bases lying between them. Germline V gives CDR1 KGHSH, CDR2 LQKENI. This CDR3 has 16 amino acids. The CDR3: CASSPQSAKMNTEAFF. CDR3 DNA: TGTGCCAGCTCACCACAATCCGCGAAGATGAACACTGAAGCTTTCTTT.

The chain carries TRBV30 and TRBJ2-2; TRBD1 might be the D (5 bases). The CDR3 extends over 12 amino acids. Germline CDR1 reads GTSNPN; CDR2 reads SVGIG (reference sequence). V was cut by 3 bases and J by 4 bases, with 6 bases left in between. This CDR3 reads CAWRTVTGELFF. The CDR3 DNA sequence: TGTGCCTGGAGGACAGTCACCGGGGAGCTGTTTTTT.

Only a few counts were recorded for this clone. The rearrangement joins TRBV7-6 to TRBJ2-1; 7 bases line up with TRBD2. Germline V gene sequence: CDR1 SGHVS, CDR2 FNYEAQ. J was trimmed by 4 bases and V by 2 bases; bases with no gene match: 5. There are 15 residues in the CDR3. The CDR3: CASSLIQGGYNEQFF. The CDR3 DNA reads TGTGCCAGCAGCTTAATTCAGGGAGGGTACAATGAGCAGTTCTTC.

This chain connects TRBV7-6 to TRBJ1-2; no definite D call. In germline, CDR1 is SGHVS, CDR2 FNYEAQ. Trimming took 1 base from V and 6 from J, leaving 18 bases between them. The CDR3 totals 16 residues. Here the CDR3 reads CASSLGTFEGGNGYTF. CDR3 nucleotide sequence: TGTGCCAGCAGCTTAGGTACCTTCGAGGGAGGAAATGGCTACACCTTC.

V usage is TRBV5-6 and J usage is TRBJ2-3, with a possible D match to TRBD2 (6 bases). Deletions cut 0 bases from V and 1 base from J, with 9 bases between. Germline CDR1 is SGHDT and CDR2 is YYEEEE. The CDR3 spans 15 residues. CDR3 loop: CASSLAVAGTDTQYF. The CDR3 DNA reads as TGTGCCAGCAGCTTGGCAGTAGCGGGCACAGATACGCAGTATTTT.

The genes are TRBV7-8 and TRBJ2-3; D is unclear. The CDR3 runs 14 residues. The V gene's germline CDR1 is SGHVS and CDR2 FQNEAQ. The ends were cut back, 3 bases at V and 2 bases at J, with 9 bases in the middle. This chain's CDR3 is CASSLSLITDTQYF. CDR3 DNA: TGTGCCAGCAGCTTGAGTCTTATCACAGATACGCAGTATTTT.

The chain links TRBV9 to TRBJ1-2; 11 bases match TRBD1. There are 14 residues in the CDR3. Germline loops: CDR1 SGDLS, CDR2 YYNGEE. V was clipped by 4 bases and J by 7 bases; unmatched bases: 6. CDR3 DNA sequence: TGTGCCAGCAGCCGGACAGGGGGCGCGTTTGGCTACACCTTC. It codes for CASSRTGGAFGYTF.

The V and J genes are TRBV19 and TRBJ2-2; D is unresolved. The V end lost 0 bases, the J end lost 8 bases, and 13 bases lay between the germline ends. This CDR3 is built from 15 residues. Germline-derived CDR1 and CDR2 are LNHDA and SQIVND (reference sequence). CDR3: CASSIDRAFRGELFF. For the CDR3, the DNA is TGTGCCAGTAGTATAGATAGAGCGTTTCGGGGGGAGCTGTTTTTT.

V and J are TRBV13 and TRBJ2-2; 12 bases fit TRBD2. The CDR3 is 19 amino acids. Germline CDR1 reads PRHDT; CDR2 reads FYEKMQ (reference sequence). The V and J ends lost 5 bases and 3 bases, in that order; junction bases with no gene match: 13. The CDR3 DNA sequence: TGTGCCAGCAGCCTTATAACCAGACTAGCGGGAGAGGACACCGGGGAGCTGTTTTTT. It translates to CASSLITRLAGEDTGELFF. The full variable domain, its missing parts supplied by reference TRBV13 and TRBJ2-2, is AAGVIQSPRHLIKEKRETATLKCYPIPRHDTVYWYQQGPGQDPQFLISFYEKMQSDKGSIPDRFSAQQFSDYHSELNMSSLELGDSALYFCASSLITRLAGEDTGELFFGEGSRLTVL.